This T cell receptor beta chain was sequenced in a study of OX40 agonist ivuxolimab in advanced cancers. Study context: Every 2 weeks, ivuxolimab was infused into the patients intravenously at between 0.01 and 10 mg/kg.

The CDR3 consists of 14 residues. Germline V gene sequence: CDR1 LNHDA, CDR2 SQIVND (reference sequence). Trimming removed 2 bases from V and 6 bases from J, with 10 bases in between. Sequencing was performed with immunoSEQ multiplex PCR; in TCRdb, only in-frame clones are kept and a portion is missing. The data contain some 63,000 clones, roughly 86% of them singletons. Study conclusions and caveats: Specificity for antigen went undetermined in the expanded peripheral T cells.

With regard to this clone: The antigen remains unidentified.

This clonotype was sampled from an adult with an advanced solid tumor such as melanoma, head and neck, liver or kidney cancer. Specimen: CD4+ or CD8+ T cells sorted from blood, collected in a trial of the OX40 agonist ivuxolimab. V gene TRBV19 combines with J gene TRBJ2-2, with D perhaps TRBD1 (6 bases). CDR3 sequence reads: CASSINRAAGELFF. The CDR3 bases are TGTGCCAGTAGTATAAACAGGGCGGCCGGGGAGCTGTTTTTT.